Each of the 13 T cell receptor beta chains below was sequenced from the same sample in a study of Graves' ophthalmopathy and Graves' hyperthyroidism. The study amplified TCR beta CDR3 regions using RNA transcripts. HTBI primers served in a first-round RT-PCR, which a second-round multiplex PCR followed. TCRdb used MiXCR to reprocess the multiplex PCR reads, holding one entry per CDR3 protein. The sample records about 480,000 distinct CDR3 sequences, 14% being singletons. The source material was blood. The receptors shown here come from a woman in her thirties with Graves' ophthalmopathy.

This clonotype was seen repeatedly, ten times or more. The rearrangement uses TRBV30 and TRBJ1-1; D ambiguous. The CDR3 consists of 11 residues. Germline assignment: CDR1 GTSNPN and CDR2 SVGIG (reference sequence). Trimming took off 5 bases at V and 1 base at J, with 5 bases between the two ends. CDR3 nucleotides: TGTGCCTGGGGAAGGAACACTGAAGCTTTCTTT. It yields the protein CAWGRNTEAFF.

In its sample, this clonotype was seen many times. V and J are TRBV15 and TRBJ1-2; 7 nucleotides line up with TRBD1. V lost 5 bases to trimming and J lost 8 bases; unmatched junction nucleotides: 5. Germline V gene lookup returns CDR1 LNHNV and CDR2 YYDKDF (reference sequence). The CDR3 contains 12 residues. DNA of the CDR3: TGTGCCACCAGCCTGACAGGGCGGGGCTACACCTTC. Translated: CATSLTGRGYTF.

The table lists this clonotype with many counts. This CDR3 reads CASSLQAENTEAFF. DNA of the CDR3: TGTGCCAGCAGTTTACAGGCTGAGAACACTGAAGCTTTCTTT. This chain connects TRBV12-3 or TRBV12-4 to TRBJ1-1; D gene unclear. CDR3 length equals 14 residues. V dropped 2 bases and J dropped 1 base, with 8 bases sitting between them.

This clonotype was recorded many times. The genes are TRBV24-1 and TRBJ2-2; 10 bases are shared with TRBD1. The germline V gene encodes CDR1 KGHDR and CDR2 SFDVKD. V trimming: 4 bases; J trimming: 5 bases; junction bases outside the gene matches: 6. The CDR3 covers 16 residues. The CDR3 protein is CATSDAGQGITGELFF. In DNA, the CDR3 is TGTGCCACCAGTGACGCGGGACAGGGGATAACCGGGGAGCTGTTTTTT.

This clonotype was seen ten or more times. The chain is built from TRBV5-4 and TRBJ2-7, with a weak D call TRBD1 (5 bases). The germline gives CDR1 SGHNT, CDR2 YYREEE (reference sequence). This CDR3 has 15 residues. Between the trimmed V and J ends, which lost 0 bases and 1 base, there was a span of 11 bases. The CDR3 region has the DNA TGTGCCAGCAGCTTGGTGGGGCAGGGTTCCTACGAGCAGTACTTC. Translated, it gives CASSLVGQGSYEQYF.

The V call is TRBV7-8, the J call TRBJ1-1, with D hard to call. This CDR3 is built from 14 residues. Trimming removed 0 bases from V and 4 bases from J, with 9 bases in between. Germline V lookup: CDR1 SGHVS, CDR2 FQNEAQ. The CDR3 bases are TGTGCCAGCAGCTTAGCAGCTCGGGGCACTGAAGCTTTCTTT. Translating it yields CASSLAARGTEAFF.

The sample holds many counts of this clonotype. The gene calls are TRBV6-1 and TRBJ1-5; 7 bases are shared with TRBD1. Germline V gives CDR1 MNHNS, CDR2 SASEGT. J lost 4 bases, V lost 10 bases, and 4 bases had no gene match. The CDR3 covers 12 residues. The CDR3 region is CATRQGNQPQHF. The CDR3 DNA reads TGTGCCACCAGACAGGGTAATCAGCCCCAGCATTTT.

The genes are TRBV7-8 and TRBJ2-4; 7 bases map to TRBD2. Trimming at V came to 0 bases and at J to 11 bases, leaving 7 bases not matched to a gene. Germline assignment: CDR1 SGHVS and CDR2 FQNEAQ. This CDR3 is 14 amino acids long. The CDR3 DNA reads TGTGCCAGCAGCTTAGCTATTGGACTAGGAGTTCAGTACTTC. Its translation: CASSLAIGLGVQYF.

This clonotype has ten or more counts. The CDR3 nucleotides read TGTGCCAGCAGTGAGTTGCGGGACATCTATAGCCAAGAGACCCAGTACTTC. Translation gives CASSELRDIYSQETQYF. The rearrangement joins TRBV6-1 to TRBJ2-5; D assignment may be TRBD1 or TRBD2 (6 bases each). The CDR3 totals 17 residues. V was pared by 3 bases and J by 1 base, with 18 bases between. Germline loops: CDR1 MNHNS, CDR2 SASEGT.

In its sample, this clonotype was seen many times. The chain uses TRBV6-1 and TRBJ2-7; TRBD1 aligns across 10 bases. This CDR3 spans 16 amino acids. The junction had 5 bases not matched to a gene; V was cut back by 0 bases and J by 3 bases. Germline values: CDR1 MNHNS, CDR2 SASEGT. The DNA of the CDR3 is TGTGCCAGCAGTGAAGCCGGACAGGGGGGCTTCTACGAGCAGTACTTC. Amino acid sequence: CASSEAGQGGFYEQYF.

This clonotype was seen many times. The V gene is TRBV24-1, the J gene TRBJ2-2; 9 nucleotides agree with TRBD2. The germline V gene encodes CDR1 KGHDR and CDR2 SFDVKD. The J segment lost 4 bases and the V segment lost 6 bases, leaving 8 bases of the junction unmatched. The CDR3 consists of 16 residues. For the CDR3, the DNA is TGTGCCACCAGTCATACGGGACTAGCAAGCACCGGGGAGCTGTTTTTT. Translated: CATSHTGLASTGELFF.

This clonotype has ten or more counts. The chain is built from TRBV5-1 and TRBJ2-7; D gene unclear. CDR3 size: 14 residues. The V and J ends lost 0 bases and 3 bases respectively, with 10 bases between them. The germline CDR1 and CDR2 sequences are SGHRS and YFSETQ. The CDR3 sequence is CASSLEWNDYEQYF. The CDR3 bases are TGCGCCAGCAGCTTGGAGTGGAACGACTACGAGCAGTACTTC.

This clonotype has a count of ten or more. This chain connects TRBV27 to TRBJ1-1, with D possibly matching TRBD1 (6 bases). Deletions cut 7 bases from V and 4 bases from J, with 7 bases between. This CDR3 has 11 residues. Germline-derived CDR1 and CDR2 are MNHEY and SMNVEV (reference sequence). The CDR3 loop reads CASKGGTEAFF. The CDR3 DNA is TGTGCCAGCAAAGGGGGCACTGAAGCTTTCTTT.